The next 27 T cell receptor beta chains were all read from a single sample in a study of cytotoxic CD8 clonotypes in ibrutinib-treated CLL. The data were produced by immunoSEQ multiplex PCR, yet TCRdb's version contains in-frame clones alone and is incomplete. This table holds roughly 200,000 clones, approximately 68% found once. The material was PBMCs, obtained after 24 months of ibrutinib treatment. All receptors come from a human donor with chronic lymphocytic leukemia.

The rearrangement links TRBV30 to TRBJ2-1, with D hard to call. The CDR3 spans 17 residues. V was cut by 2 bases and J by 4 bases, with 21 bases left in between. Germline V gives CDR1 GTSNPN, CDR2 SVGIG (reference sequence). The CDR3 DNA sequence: TGTGCCTGGAGTACCCCCAGAGGCAGACGATTATACAATGAGCAGTTCTTC. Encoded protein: CAWSTPRGRRLYNEQFF.

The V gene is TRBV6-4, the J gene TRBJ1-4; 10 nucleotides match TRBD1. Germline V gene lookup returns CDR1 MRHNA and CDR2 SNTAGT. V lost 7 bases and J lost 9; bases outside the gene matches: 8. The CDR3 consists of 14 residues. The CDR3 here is CASTPLDRGQKLFF. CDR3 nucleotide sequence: TGTGCCAGCACCCCTTTAGACAGGGGGCAAAAACTGTTTTTT.

The CDR3 here is CASSPYRASYEQYF. The CDR3 coding sequence is TGTGCCAGCAGTCCATACAGGGCCTCCTACGAGCAGTACTTC. The V gene is TRBV27, the J gene TRBJ2-7; possible D gene TRBD1, 6 bases. Germline V CDR1 and CDR2: MNHEY, SMNVEV (reference sequence). The ends were cut back, 5 bases at V and 0 bases at J, with 11 bases in the middle. This CDR3 region has 14 residues.

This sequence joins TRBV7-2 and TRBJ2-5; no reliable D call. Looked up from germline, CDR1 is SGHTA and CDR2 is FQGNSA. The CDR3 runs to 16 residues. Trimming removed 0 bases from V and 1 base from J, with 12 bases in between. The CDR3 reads CASSLAFLERQETQYF. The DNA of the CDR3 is TGTGCCAGCAGCTTAGCTTTTTTGGAACGCCAAGAGACCCAGTACTTC.

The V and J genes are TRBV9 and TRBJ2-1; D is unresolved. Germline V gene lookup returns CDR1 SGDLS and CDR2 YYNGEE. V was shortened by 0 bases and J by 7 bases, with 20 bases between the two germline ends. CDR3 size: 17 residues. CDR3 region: CASSVEGRILVSNEQFF. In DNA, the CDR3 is TGTGCCAGCAGCGTAGAGGGCAGAATTCTTGTATCAAATGAGCAGTTCTTC.

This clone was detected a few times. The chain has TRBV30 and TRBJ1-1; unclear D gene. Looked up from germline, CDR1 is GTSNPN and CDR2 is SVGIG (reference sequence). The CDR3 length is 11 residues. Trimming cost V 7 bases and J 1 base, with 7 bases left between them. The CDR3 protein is CAYERNTEAFF. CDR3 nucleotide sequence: TGTGCCTACGAGAGGAACACTGAAGCTTTCTTT.

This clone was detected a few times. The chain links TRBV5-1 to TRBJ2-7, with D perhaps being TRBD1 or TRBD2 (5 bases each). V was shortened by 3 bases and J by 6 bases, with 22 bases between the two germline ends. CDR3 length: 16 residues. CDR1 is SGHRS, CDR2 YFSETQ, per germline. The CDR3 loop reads CASSWAPGTTSGEQYF. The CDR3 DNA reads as TGCGCCAGCAGCTGGGCCCCCGGGACGACATCAGGCGAGCAGTACTTC.

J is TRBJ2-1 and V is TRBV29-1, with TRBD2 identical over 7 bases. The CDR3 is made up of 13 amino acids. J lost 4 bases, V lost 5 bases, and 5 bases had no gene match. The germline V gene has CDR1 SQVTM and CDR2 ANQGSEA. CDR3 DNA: TGCAGCGTTCAAAGCGGGACTTACAATGAGCAGTTCTTC. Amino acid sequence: CSVQSGTYNEQFF.

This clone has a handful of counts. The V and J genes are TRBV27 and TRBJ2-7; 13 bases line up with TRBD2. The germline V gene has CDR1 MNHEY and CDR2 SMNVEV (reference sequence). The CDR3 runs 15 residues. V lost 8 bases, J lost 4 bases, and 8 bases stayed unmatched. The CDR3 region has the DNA TGTGCCAGCGGAAGGACTAGCGGGAGTCTGTACGAGCAGTACTTC. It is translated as CASGRTSGSLYEQYF.

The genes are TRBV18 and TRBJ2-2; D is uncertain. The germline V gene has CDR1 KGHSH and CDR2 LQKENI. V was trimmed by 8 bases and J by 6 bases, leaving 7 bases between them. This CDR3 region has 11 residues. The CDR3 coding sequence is TGTGCCAGCACCAGATCCGGGGAGCTGTTTTTT. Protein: CASTRSGELFF.

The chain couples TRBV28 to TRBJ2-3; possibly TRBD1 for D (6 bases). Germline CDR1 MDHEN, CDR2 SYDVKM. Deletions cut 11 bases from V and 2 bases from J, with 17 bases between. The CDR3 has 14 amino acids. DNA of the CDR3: TGTGCCGGTAAGGACAGCGGACTCACAGATACGCAGTATTTT. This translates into CAGKDSGLTDTQYF.

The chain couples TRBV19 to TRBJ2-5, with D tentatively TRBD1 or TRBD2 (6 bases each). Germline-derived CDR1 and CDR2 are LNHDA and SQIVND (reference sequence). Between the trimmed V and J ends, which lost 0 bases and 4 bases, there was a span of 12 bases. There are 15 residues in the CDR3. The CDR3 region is CASSIDGGFGETQYF. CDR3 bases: TGTGCCAGTAGTATAGACGGGGGCTTTGGAGAGACCCAGTACTTC.

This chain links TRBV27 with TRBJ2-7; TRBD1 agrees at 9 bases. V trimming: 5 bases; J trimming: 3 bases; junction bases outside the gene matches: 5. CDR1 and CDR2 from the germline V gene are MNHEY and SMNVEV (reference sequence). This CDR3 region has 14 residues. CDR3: CASSRDRANYEQYF. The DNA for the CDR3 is TGTGCCAGCAGTCGGGACAGGGCGAACTACGAGCAGTACTTC.

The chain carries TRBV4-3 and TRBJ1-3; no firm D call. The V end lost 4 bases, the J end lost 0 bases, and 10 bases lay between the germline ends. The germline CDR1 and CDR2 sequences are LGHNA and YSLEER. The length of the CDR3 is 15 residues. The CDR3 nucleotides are TGCGCCAGCAGCCTTAGACTGGACTCTGGAAACACCATATATTTT. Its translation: CASSLRLDSGNTIYF.

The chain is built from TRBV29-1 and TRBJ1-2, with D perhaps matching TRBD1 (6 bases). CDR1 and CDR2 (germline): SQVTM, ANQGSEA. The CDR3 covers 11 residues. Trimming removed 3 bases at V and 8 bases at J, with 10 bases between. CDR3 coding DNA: TGCAGCGTTGAGGGGGCAGCAGGCTACACCTTC. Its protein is CSVEGAAGYTF.

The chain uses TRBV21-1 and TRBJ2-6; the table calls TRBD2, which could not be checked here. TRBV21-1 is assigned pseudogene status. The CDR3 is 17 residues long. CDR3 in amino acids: CASSELARSSGANVLTF. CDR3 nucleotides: TGTGCCAGCAGCGAGCTAGCGAGATCCTCTGGGGCCAACGTCCTGACTTTC.

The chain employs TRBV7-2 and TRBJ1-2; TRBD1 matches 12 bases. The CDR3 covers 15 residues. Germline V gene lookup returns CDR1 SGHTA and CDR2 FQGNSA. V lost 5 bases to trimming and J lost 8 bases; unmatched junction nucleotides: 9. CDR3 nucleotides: TGTGCCAGCAGCATAGTGGGACAGGGGGCGCTCGGCTACACCTTC. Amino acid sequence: CASSIVGQGALGYTF.

This CDR3 reads CASSSGQQETQYF. In DNA, the CDR3 is TGTGCCAGCAGTTCAGGACAGCAAGAGACCCAGTACTTC. The chain links TRBV4-2 to TRBJ2-5; D is possibly TRBD1 (6 bases). This CDR3 comprises 13 residues. Trimming left V 6 bases short and J 2 bases short, with 10 bases between. The germline V gene encodes CDR1 LGHNA and CDR2 YNFKEQ.

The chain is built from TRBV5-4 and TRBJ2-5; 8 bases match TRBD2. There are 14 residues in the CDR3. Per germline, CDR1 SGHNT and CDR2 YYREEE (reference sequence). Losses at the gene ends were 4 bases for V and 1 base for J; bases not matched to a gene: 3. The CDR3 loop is CASSPGTSQETQYF. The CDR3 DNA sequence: TGTGCCAGCAGCCCCGGGACTAGCCAAGAGACCCAGTACTTC.

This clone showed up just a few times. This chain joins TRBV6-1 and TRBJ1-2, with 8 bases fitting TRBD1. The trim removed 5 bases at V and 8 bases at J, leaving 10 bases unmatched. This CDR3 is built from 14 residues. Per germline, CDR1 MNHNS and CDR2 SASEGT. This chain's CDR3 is CASSPTQGARGYTF. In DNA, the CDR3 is TGTGCCAGCAGTCCGACGCAGGGGGCTAGGGGCTACACCTTC.

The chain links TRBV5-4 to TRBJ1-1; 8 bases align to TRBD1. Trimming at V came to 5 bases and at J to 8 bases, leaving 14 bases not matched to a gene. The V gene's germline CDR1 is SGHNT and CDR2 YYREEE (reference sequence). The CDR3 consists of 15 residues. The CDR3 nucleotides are TGTGCCAGCAGGCACACTTCAGGGGGCCAGTTAGAAGCTTTCTTT. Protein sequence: CASRHTSGGQLEAFF.

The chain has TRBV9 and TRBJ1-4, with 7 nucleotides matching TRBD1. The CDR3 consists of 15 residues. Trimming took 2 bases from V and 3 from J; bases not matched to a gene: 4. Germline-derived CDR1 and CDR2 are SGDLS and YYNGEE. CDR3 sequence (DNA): TGTGCCAGCAGCGTCCGGGACAGCTCTAATGAAAAACTGTTTTTT. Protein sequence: CASSVRDSSNEKLFF.

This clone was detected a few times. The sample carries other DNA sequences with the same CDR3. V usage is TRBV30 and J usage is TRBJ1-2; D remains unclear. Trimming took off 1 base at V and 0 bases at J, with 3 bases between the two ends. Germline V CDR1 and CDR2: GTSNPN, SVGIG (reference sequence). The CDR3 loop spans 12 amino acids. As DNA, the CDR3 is TGTGCCTGGAGTGGAACTAACTATGGCTACACCTTC. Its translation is CAWSGTNYGYTF.

The CDR3 reads CASSLLGQRYNEQFF. CDR3 DNA sequence: TGTGCCAGCAGCTTGTTGGGACAGCGCTACAATGAGCAGTTCTTC. The V and J genes are TRBV5-6 and TRBJ2-1; TRBD1 matches at 7 bases. CDR1 is SGHDT, CDR2 YYEEEE, per germline. This CDR3 is built from 15 residues. V dropped 1 base and J dropped 3; count of bases not matched to a gene: 4.

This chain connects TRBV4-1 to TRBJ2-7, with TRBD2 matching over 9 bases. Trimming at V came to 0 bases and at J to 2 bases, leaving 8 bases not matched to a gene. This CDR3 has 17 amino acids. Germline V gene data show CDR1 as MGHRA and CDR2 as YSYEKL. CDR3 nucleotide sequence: TGCGCCAGCAGCCAAGAGGCTAGCGGGAACCCCACCTACGAGCAGTACTTC. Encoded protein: CASSQEASGNPTYEQYF.

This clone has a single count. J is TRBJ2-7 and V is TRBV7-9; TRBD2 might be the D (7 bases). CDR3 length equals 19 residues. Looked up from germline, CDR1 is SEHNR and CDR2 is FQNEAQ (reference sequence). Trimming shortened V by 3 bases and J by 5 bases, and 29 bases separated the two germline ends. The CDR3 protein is CASSFLGFLGGGPADEQYF. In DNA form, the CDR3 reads TGTGCCAGCAGCTTCTTAGGGTTTTTAGGGGGAGGGCCCGCGGACGAGCAGTACTTC.

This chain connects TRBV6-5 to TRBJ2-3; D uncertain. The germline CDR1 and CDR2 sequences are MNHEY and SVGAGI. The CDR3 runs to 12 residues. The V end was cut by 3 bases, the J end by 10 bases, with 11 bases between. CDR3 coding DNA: TGTGCCAGCAGTTATCGCTGGGATGCGCAGTATTTT. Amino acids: CASSYRWDAQYF.